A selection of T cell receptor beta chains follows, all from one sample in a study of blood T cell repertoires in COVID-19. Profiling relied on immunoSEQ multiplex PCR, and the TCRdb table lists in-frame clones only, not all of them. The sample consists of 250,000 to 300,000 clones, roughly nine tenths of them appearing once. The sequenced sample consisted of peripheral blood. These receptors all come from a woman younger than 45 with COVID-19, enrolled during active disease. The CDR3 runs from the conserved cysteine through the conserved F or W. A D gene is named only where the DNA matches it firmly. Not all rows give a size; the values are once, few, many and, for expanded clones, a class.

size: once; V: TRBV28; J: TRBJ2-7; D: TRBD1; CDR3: CASRGQGEGFDEQYF; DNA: TGTGCCAGCAGGGGACAGGGAGAGGGTTTCGACGAGCAGTACTTC
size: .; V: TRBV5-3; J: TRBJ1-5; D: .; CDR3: CARSLVETGDQPQHF; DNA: TGTGCCAGAAGCTTGGTCGAAACGGGAGATCAGCCCCAGCATTTT
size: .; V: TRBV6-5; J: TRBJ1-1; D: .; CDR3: CAIQVGTEAFF; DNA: TGTGCCATCCAGGTGGGCACTGAAGCTTTCTTT
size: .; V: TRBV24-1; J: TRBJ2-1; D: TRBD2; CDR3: CATSDLRLAGGDEQFF; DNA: TGTGCCACCAGTGATTTGCGACTAGCGGGGGGAGATGAGCAGTTCTTC
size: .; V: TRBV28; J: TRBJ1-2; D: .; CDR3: CALKTQNYGYTF; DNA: TGTGCCCTAAAAACCCAAAACTATGGCTACACCTTC
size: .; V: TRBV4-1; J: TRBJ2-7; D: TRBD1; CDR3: CASSQGQGAYEQYF; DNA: TGCGCCAGCAGCCAAGGACAGGGGGCCTACGAGCAGTACTTC
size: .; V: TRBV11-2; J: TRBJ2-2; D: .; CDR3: CASRKSPGEWSGELFF; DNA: TGTGCCAGCAGAAAATCCCCAGGGGAGTGGTCCGGGGAGCTGTTTTTT
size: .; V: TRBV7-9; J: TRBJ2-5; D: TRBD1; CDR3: CASSRTGSGETQYF; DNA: TGTGCCAGCAGCCGGACAGGGTCCGGGGAGACCCAGTACTTC
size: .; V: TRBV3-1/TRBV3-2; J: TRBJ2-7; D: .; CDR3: CASSRFLYEQYF; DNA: TGTGCCAGCAGCCGTTTCCTCTACGAGCAGTACTTC
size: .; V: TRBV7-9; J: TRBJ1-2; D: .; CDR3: CASSFDSYGYTF; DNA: TGTGCCAGCAGCTTCGACAGCTATGGCTACACCTTC
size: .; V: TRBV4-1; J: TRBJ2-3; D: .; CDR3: CASSQDFLPSAGTDTQYF; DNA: TGCGCCAGCAGCCAAGATTTTCTTCCTAGCGCTGGCACAGATACGCAGTATTTT
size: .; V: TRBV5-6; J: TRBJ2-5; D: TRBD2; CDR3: CASSYRLAGGTETQYF; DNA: TGTGCCAGCAGCTACCGACTAGCGGGGGGGACGGAGACCCAGTACTTC
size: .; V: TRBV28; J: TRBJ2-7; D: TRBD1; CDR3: CASLPSGGFYEQYF; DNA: TGTGCCAGCCTTCCGTCAGGGGGTTTCTACGAGCAGTACTTC
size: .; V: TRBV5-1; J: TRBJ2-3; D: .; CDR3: CASSLGDSSTDTQYF; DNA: TGCGCCAGCAGCTTGGGTGACTCTAGCACAGATACGCAGTATTTT
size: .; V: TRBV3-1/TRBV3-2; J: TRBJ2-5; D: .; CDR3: CASLRTFEETQYF; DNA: TGTGCCAGCCTTCGGACTTTCGAAGAGACCCAGTACTTC
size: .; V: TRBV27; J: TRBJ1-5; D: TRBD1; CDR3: CASSFQGDNQPQHF; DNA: TGTGCCAGCAGTTTTCAGGGGGACAATCAGCCCCAGCATTTT
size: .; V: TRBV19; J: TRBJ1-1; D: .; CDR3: CASTAPQDVETEAFF; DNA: TGTGCCAGTACCGCCCCACAGGACGTTGAAACTGAAGCTTTCTTT
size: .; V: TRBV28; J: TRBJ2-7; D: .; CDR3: CASRTQGYEQYF; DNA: TGTGCCAGCAGAACTCAGGGATACGAGCAGTACTTC
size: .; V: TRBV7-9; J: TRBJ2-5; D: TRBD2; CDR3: CASSFGLVGQGTQYF; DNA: TGTGCCAGCAGCTTCGGACTAGTAGGTCAGGGGACCCAGTACTTC
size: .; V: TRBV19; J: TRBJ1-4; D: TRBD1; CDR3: CASSTDRVGATNEKLFF; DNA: TGTGCCAGTAGTACGGACAGGGTAGGGGCAACTAATGAAAAACTGTTTTTT
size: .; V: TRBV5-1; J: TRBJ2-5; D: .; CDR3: CASSGLGAAQETQYF; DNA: TGCGCCAGCAGCGGCTTGGGGGCAGCGCAAGAGACCCAGTACTTC
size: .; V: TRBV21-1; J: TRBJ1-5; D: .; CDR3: CASSRRGRINQPQHF; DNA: TGTGCCAGCAGCAGGAGAGGGCGAATAAATCAGCCCCAGCATTTT
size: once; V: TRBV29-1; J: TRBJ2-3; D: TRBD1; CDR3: CSGDRGGGDTQYF; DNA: TGCAGCGGGGACAGGGGCGGTGGAGATACGCAGTATTTT
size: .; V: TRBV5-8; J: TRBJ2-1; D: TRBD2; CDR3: CASSTLWIAGGHPEQFF; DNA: TGTGCCAGCAGCACGTTGTGGATAGCGGGGGGGCACCCTGAGCAGTTCTTC
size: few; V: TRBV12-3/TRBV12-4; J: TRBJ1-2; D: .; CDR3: CASHTDLLWGYTF; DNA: TGTGCCAGCCACACCGACCTACTATGGGGCTACACCTTC
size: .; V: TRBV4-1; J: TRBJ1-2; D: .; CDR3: CASSLDLNNYGYTF; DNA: TGCGCCAGCAGCCTAGATCTAAATAACTATGGCTACACCTTC
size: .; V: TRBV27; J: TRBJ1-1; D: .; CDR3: CASSSLMFRHMNTEAFF; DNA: TGTGCCAGCAGTTCCCTCATGTTCAGGCACATGAACACTGAAGCTTTCTTT
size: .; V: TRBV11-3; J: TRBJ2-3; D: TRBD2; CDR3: CASSLAAAGGYF; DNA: TGTGCCAGCAGCTTAGCAGCGGCGGGAGGCTATTTT
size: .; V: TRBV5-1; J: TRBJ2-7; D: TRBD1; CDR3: CASSLWGTGQGYEQYF; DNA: TGCGCCAGCAGCTTGTGGGGGACAGGGCAGGGGTACGAGCAGTACTTC
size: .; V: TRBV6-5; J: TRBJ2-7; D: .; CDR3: CASGGGAGALYEQYF; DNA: TGTGCCAGCGGCGGGGGCGCGGGGGCGCTATACGAGCAGTACTTC
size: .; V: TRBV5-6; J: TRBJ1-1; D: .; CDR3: CASSFGQKGTEAFF; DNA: TGTGCCAGCAGCTTCGGACAGAAGGGCACTGAAGCTTTCTTT
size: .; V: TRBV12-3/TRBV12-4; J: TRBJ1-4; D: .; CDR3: CASRRGINEKLFF; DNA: TGTGCCAGCCGCAGGGGCATTAATGAAAAACTGTTTTTT
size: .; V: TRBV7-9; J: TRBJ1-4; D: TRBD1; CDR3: CASTGTENEKLFF; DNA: TGTGCCAGCACCGGGACAGAGAATGAAAAACTGTTTTTT
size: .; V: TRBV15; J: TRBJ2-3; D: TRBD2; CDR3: CATSRSGGFTDTQYF; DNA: TGTGCCACCAGCAGGAGCGGGGGTTTCACAGATACGCAGTATTTT
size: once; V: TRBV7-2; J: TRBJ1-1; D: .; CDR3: CASSTGQLMNTEAFF; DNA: TGTGCCAGCAGCACCGGACAGTTAATGAACACTGAAGCTTTCTTT
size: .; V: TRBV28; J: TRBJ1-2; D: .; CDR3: CASSFQGRGYYGYTF; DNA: TGTGCCAGCAGTTTTCAGGGTAGGGGCTACTATGGCTACACCTTC
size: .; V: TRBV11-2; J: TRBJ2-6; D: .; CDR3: CASSLDPQIGSGANVLTF; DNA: TGTGCCAGCAGCTTAGATCCACAGATTGGCTCTGGGGCCAACGTCCTGACTTTC
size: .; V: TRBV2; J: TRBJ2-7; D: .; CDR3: CASSEPRGTLSYEQYF; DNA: TGTGCCAGCAGTGAACCCCGGGGGACCCTCTCCTACGAGCAGTACTTC
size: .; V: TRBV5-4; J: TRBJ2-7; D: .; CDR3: CASSHERRDSYEQYF; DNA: TGTGCCAGCAGCCACGAGAGGAGGGATTCCTACGAGCAGTACTTC
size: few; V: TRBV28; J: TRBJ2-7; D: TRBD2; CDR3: CASWDPGLATYQYF; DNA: TGTGCCAGTTGGGATCCGGGACTAGCGACTTATCAGTACTTC
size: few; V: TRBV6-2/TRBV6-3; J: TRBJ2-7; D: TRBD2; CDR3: CASSYLLAAVYEQYF; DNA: TGTGCCAGCAGTTACTTACTAGCGGCGGTCTACGAGCAGTACTTC
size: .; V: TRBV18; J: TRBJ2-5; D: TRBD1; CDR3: CASSKTGGETQYF; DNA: TGTGCCAGCTCAAAGACAGGGGGCGAGACCCAGTACTTC
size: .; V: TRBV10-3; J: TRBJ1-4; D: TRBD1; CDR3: CALRGLREKLFF; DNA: TGTGCTCTAAGGGGGCTGAGAGAAAAACTGTTTTTT
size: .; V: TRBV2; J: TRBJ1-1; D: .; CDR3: CASRSGGNTEAFF; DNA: TGTGCCAGCAGGAGCGGGGGGAACACTGAAGCTTTCTTT
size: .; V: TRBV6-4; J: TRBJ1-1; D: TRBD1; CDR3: CASSRDRVNTEAFF; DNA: TGTGCCAGCAGCCGAGACAGGGTGAACACTGAAGCTTTCTTT
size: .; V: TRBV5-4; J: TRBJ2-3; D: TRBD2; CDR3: CASSLGGGGTDTQYF; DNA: TGTGCCAGCAGCTTGGGCGGGGGGGGCACAGATACGCAGTATTTT
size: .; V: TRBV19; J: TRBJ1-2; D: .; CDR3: CASSIATENYGYTF; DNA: TGTGCCAGTAGTATAGCGACAGAGAACTATGGCTACACCTTC
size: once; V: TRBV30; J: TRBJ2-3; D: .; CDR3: CAWTVESVGQYF; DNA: TGTGCCTGGACGGTCGAAAGTGTCGGGCAGTATTTT
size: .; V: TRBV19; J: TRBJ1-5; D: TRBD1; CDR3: CATKRTGANQPQHF; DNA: TGTGCCACCAAAAGGACAGGGGCAAATCAGCCCCAGCATTTT
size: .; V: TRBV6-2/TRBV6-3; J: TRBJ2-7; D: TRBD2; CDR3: CASSYWSGGRYEQYF; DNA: TGTGCCAGCAGTTACTGGAGCGGGGGGCGTTACGAGCAGTACTTC
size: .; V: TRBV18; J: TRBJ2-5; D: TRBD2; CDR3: CASSLGLAAGETQYF; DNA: TGTGCCAGCTCACTCGGACTAGCGGCAGGCGAGACCCAGTACTTC
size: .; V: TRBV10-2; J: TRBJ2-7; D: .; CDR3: CASSESQGLNF; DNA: TGCGCCAGCAGTGAATCACAGGGATTGAACTTC
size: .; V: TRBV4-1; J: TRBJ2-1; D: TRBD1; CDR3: CASSQTQGAVVDNEQFF; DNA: TGCGCCAGCAGCCAAACACAGGGGGCCGTGGTGGACAATGAGCAGTTCTTC